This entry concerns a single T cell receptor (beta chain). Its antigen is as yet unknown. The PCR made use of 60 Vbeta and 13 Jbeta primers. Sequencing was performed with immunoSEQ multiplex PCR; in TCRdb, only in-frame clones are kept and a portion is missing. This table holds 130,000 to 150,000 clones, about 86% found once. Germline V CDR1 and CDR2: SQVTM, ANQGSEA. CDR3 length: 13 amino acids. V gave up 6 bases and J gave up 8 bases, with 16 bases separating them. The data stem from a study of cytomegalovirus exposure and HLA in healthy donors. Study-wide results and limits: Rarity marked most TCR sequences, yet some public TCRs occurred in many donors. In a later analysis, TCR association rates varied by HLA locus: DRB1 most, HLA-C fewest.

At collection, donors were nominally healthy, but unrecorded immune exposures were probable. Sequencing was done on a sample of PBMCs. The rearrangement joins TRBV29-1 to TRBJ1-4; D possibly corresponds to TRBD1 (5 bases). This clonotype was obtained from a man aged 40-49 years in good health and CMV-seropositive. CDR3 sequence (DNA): TGCAGCGTGGACACAGGAAGTAAGGAAAAACTGTTTTTT. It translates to CSVDTGSKEKLFF. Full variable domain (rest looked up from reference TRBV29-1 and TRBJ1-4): SAVISQKPSRDICQRGTSLTIQCQVDSQVTMMFWYRQQPGQSLTLIATANQGSEATYESGFVIDKFPISRPNLTFSTLTVSNMSPEDSSIYLCSVDTGSKEKLFFGSGTQLSVL.